The rows below give T cell receptor beta chains drawn from one sample of a study of graft-versus-host responses after intestinal transplantation. These TCRs' antigens remain unknown. Generated by immunoSEQ multiplex PCR, the TCRdb table keeps only in-frame clones and is missing some. The profile shows around 99,000 clones, around 90% of them singletons. The sequencing used unstimulated CD4+ T cells sorted from spleen or lymph node cells, collected before transplant. The receptor source for this set is a human donor who was the organ donor for an intestinal transplant. CDR3s include the opening cysteine and the closing phenylalanine or tryptophan. D genes are given only for firm matches. Rows may omit the clone size; those that give it use once, few, many or a size class.

len,v_gene,j_gene,d_gene,abundance,CDR3nt,CDR3aa
14,TRBV6-5,TRBJ1-1,.,few,TGTGCCAGCAGAGGCAGGGCAATGAACACTGAAGCTTTCTTT,CASRGRAMNTEAFF
14,TRBV29-1,TRBJ2-5,TRBD1,.,TGCAGCGTAGCCAAAGACAGGGGACAAAAGACCCAGTACTTC,CSVAKDRGQKTQYF
16,TRBV15,TRBJ1-4,.,.,TGTGCCACCAGCAGCCCCCCGGACGCGGCCGGTGAAAAACTGTTTTTT,CATSSPPDAAGEKLFF
15,TRBV5-1,TRBJ1-2,TRBD1,.,TGCGCCAGCAGCTTGGGAGAGACAGGGGCCGGTGGCTACACCTTC,CASSLGETGAGGYTF
14,TRBV4-1,TRBJ2-6,.,.,TGCGCCAGCAGCCCAGGGTACGGGGCCAACGTCCTGACTTTC,CASSPGYGANVLTF
14,TRBV11-2,TRBJ2-7,.,.,TGTGCCAGCAGCTTCCAGGGGACCTCCTACGAGCAGTACTTC,CASSFQGTSYEQYF
14,TRBV10-3,TRBJ2-3,TRBD1,.,TGTGCCATCAGTGAGGGACAGGGGGCAGATACGCAGTATTTT,CAISEGQGADTQYF
15,TRBV5-5,TRBJ2-5,TRBD1,.,TGTGCCAGCAGCTTGGAACAGGGGATCCAAGAGACCCAGTACTTC,CASSLEQGIQETQYF
15,TRBV5-1,TRBJ1-4,.,.,TGCGCCAGCAGCTTGGTGGCAGGCCCTAATGAAAAACTGTTTTTT,CASSLVAGPNEKLFF
11,TRBV7-3,TRBJ2-7,.,.,TGTGCCAGCAGCTTAAGCTACGAGCAGTACTTC,CASSLSYEQYF
17,TRBV4-2,TRBJ1-2,.,.,TGTGCCAGCAGCCCTCTTCTCGCTAAGCGGACGGACTATGGCTACACCTTC,CASSPLLAKRTDYGYTF
11,TRBV20-1,TRBJ1-1,.,.,TGCAGTGCTTCCAACGGAGCGGAAGCTTTCTTT,CSASNGAEAFF
16,TRBV5-1,TRBJ2-7,TRBD1,.,TGCGCCAGCAGCTTGGGGATCGGGACAGGTTTCCACGAGCAGTACTTC,CASSLGIGTGFHEQYF
13,TRBV11-2,TRBJ2-7,TRBD1,.,TGTGCCAGCAGCTTAGGGGGACAGTACGAGCAGTACTTC,CASSLGGQYEQYF
14,TRBV6-5,TRBJ1-2,TRBD1,.,TGTGCCAGCAGTTACGAGACAGGGGCCTATGGCTACACCTTC,CASSYETGAYGYTF
16,TRBV7-2,TRBJ1-6,.,.,TGTGCCAGCAGCTTAAGTGCGGGGGCCTATAATTCACCCCTCCACTTT,CASSLSAGAYNSPLHF
16,TRBV11-3,TRBJ2-1,.,.,TGTGCCAGCAGCCCAGAGGGGGTCGGGGGTTACAATGAGCAGTTCTTC,CASSPEGVGGYNEQFF
13,TRBV14,TRBJ1-6,.,.,TGTGCCAGCAGCCAAGACAGGCGATCACCCCTCCACTTT,CASSQDRRSPLHF
12,TRBV21-1,TRBJ2-7,.,.,TGTGCCAGCAGCAAAAAGGACTACGAGCAGTACTTC,CASSKKDYEQYF
14,TRBV5-4,TRBJ1-2,.,.,TGTGCCAGCAGCTTCGGAGGCATGAACTATGGCTACACCTTC,CASSFGGMNYGYTF
11,TRBV6-5,TRBJ2-7,TRBD2,.,TGTGCCAGCCCTAGCGGGGGCGAGCAGTACTTC,CASPSGGEQYF
12,TRBV2,TRBJ2-1,.,.,TGTGCCAGCAGCGCAGGGTACAATGAGCAGTTCTTC,CASSAGYNEQFF
14,TRBV5-6,TRBJ1-1,.,.,TGTGCCAGCAGCTTGGTTCAGGGGCCCACTGAAGCTTTCTTT,CASSLVQGPTEAFF